Listed below are T cell receptor beta chains from one sample, sequenced in a study of response to subunit inactivated influenza vaccine. TCRdb reprocessed the RT-PCR reads via MiXCR and lists one record per CDR3 protein. The repertoire includes 650,000 to 800,000 distinct CDR3 sequences, more than 11% of them detected once, and 6.5% to 8.5% sits in the top ten. Material: PBMCs from blood, obtained 14 to 15 days before vaccination. These receptors all come from a man aged 50 to 60 who received an inactivated influenza vaccine. Both conserved end residues are part of each CDR3. The D gene is left open where the match is weak. The size of a clone is reported for some rows only, either as once, few or many, or as a class for expanded clones.

D gene: TRBD2; clone size: .; J gene: TRBJ2-7; V gene: TRBV6-2/TRBV6-3; CDR3 DNA: TGTGCCAGCACCCAGACGATTTGGACTAGCGGGAGCTCCTACGAGCAGTACTTC; CDR3 protein: CASTQTIWTSGSSYEQYF
D gene: .; clone size: many; J gene: TRBJ2-7; V gene: TRBV7-9; CDR3 DNA: TGTGCCAGCAGCGTCAATTACGAGCAGTACTTC; CDR3 protein: CASSVNYEQYF
D gene: .; clone size: many; J gene: TRBJ1-5; V gene: TRBV6-2/TRBV6-3; CDR3 DNA: TGTGCCAGCAGTCCACAGGGAGGCAATCAGCCCCAGCATTTT; CDR3 protein: CASSPQGGNQPQHF
D gene: .; clone size: few; J gene: TRBJ1-4; V gene: TRBV20-1; CDR3 DNA: TGCAGTGCTAACAGTGATAGTAATGAAAAACTGTTTTTT; CDR3 protein: CSANSDSNEKLFF
D gene: .; clone size: .; J gene: TRBJ2-1; V gene: TRBV7-2; CDR3 DNA: TGTGCCAGCAGCTTATGGGCGGGGAGCTCCTACAATGAGCAGTTCTTC; CDR3 protein: CASSLWAGSSYNEQFF
D gene: .; clone size: .; J gene: TRBJ2-5; V gene: TRBV21-1; CDR3 DNA: TGTGCCAGCAACCCGACTAGCGGGAGGCCGGGGTGGGAGACCCAGTACTTC; CDR3 protein: CASNPTSGRPGWETQYF
D gene: .; clone size: .; J gene: TRBJ2-5; V gene: TRBV3-1; CDR3 DNA: TGTGCCAGCAGCCAACACAACGAAGAGACCCAGTACTTC; CDR3 protein: CASSQHNEETQYF
D gene: .; clone size: .; J gene: TRBJ2-5; V gene: TRBV5-1; CDR3 DNA: TGCGCCAGCAGCTTGGCTCCCAATCGCGAGACCCAGTACTTC; CDR3 protein: CASSLAPNRETQYF
D gene: TRBD2; clone size: few; J gene: TRBJ2-3; V gene: TRBV20-1; CDR3 DNA: TGCAGTGCTATAGAAGCGGGACCCACAGATACGCAGTATTTT; CDR3 protein: CSAIEAGPTDTQYF
D gene: .; clone size: many; J gene: TRBJ2-7; V gene: TRBV29-1; CDR3 DNA: TGCAGCGTTGAACTGGGGGGATACGAGCAGTACTTC; CDR3 protein: CSVELGGYEQYF
D gene: TRBD1; clone size: .; J gene: TRBJ2-7; V gene: TRBV7-8; CDR3 DNA: TGTGCCAGCAGCTTATATCCCCGGGACAGGGAGTGGGAGCAGTACTTC; CDR3 protein: CASSLYPRDREWEQYF
D gene: TRBD1; clone size: few; J gene: TRBJ2-5; V gene: TRBV5-8; CDR3 DNA: TGTGCCAGCAGCGGAAGGGACAGGATGACCGGGACCCAGTACTTC; CDR3 protein: CASSGRDRMTGTQYF
D gene: .; clone size: .; J gene: TRBJ2-5; V gene: TRBV25-1; CDR3 DNA: TGTGCCAGCAGTGAGATGGTTGAGACCCAGTACTTC; CDR3 protein: CASSEMVETQYF
D gene: .; clone size: many; J gene: TRBJ1-1; V gene: TRBV5-1; CDR3 DNA: TGCGCCAGCAGCTTTGGGCAGCCGAACACTGAAGCTTTCTTT; CDR3 protein: CASSFGQPNTEAFF
D gene: .; clone size: few; J gene: TRBJ2-1; V gene: TRBV7-9; CDR3 DNA: TGTGCCAGCACTATCCCGCGTTACAATGAGCAGTTCTTC; CDR3 protein: CASTIPRYNEQFF
D gene: .; clone size: .; J gene: TRBJ1-3; V gene: TRBV21-1; CDR3 DNA: TGTGCCAGCAGCCAACAACTGGGAGCCTTCTCTGGAAACACCATATATTTT; CDR3 protein: CASSQQLGAFSGNTIYF
D gene: TRBD2; clone size: .; J gene: TRBJ2-1; V gene: TRBV4-2; CDR3 DNA: TGTGCCAGCAGCCAAACTAGCGGGGGGGTCAATGAGCAGTTCTTC; CDR3 protein: CASSQTSGGVNEQFF
D gene: TRBD2; clone size: many; J gene: TRBJ2-1; V gene: TRBV3-1; CDR3 DNA: TGTGCCAGCAGCCAAGATCCTAGCGGGAGAATCTACAATGAGCAGTTCTTC; CDR3 protein: CASSQDPSGRIYNEQFF
D gene: .; clone size: few; J gene: TRBJ2-1; V gene: TRBV3-1; CDR3 DNA: TGTGCCAGCAGACCCCCGACGGGCAATGAGCAGTTCTTC; CDR3 protein: CASRPPTGNEQFF
D gene: .; clone size: .; J gene: TRBJ1-3; V gene: TRBV7-9; CDR3 DNA: TGTGCCAGCAGCTTGACAGACAGCTCTGGAAACACCATATATTTT; CDR3 protein: CASSLTDSSGNTIYF
D gene: TRBD2; clone size: many; J gene: TRBJ2-1; V gene: TRBV9; CDR3 DNA: TGTGCCAGCAGTGTAAGCGGGAGCTCCTACAATGAGCAGTTCTTC; CDR3 protein: CASSVSGSSYNEQFF
D gene: TRBD2; clone size: few; J gene: TRBJ2-3; V gene: TRBV4-3; CDR3 DNA: TGCGCCAGCAGCCAAGGAAGGGCGGGAGCGGGGACAGATACGCAGTATTTT; CDR3 protein: CASSQGRAGAGTDTQYF
D gene: TRBD2; clone size: .; J gene: TRBJ2-1; V gene: TRBV4-3; CDR3 DNA: TGCGCCAGCAGCCAAGGGACTAGTGGCGAGCAGTTCTTC; CDR3 protein: CASSQGTSGEQFF
D gene: TRBD2; clone size: few; J gene: TRBJ2-3; V gene: TRBV27; CDR3 DNA: TGTGCCAGCAGTCAAATAGCGGGAGATACGCAGTATTTT; CDR3 protein: CASSQIAGDTQYF
D gene: TRBD1; clone size: few; J gene: TRBJ2-1; V gene: TRBV18; CDR3 DNA: TGTGCCAGCTCACCTGAACAGATCTATCCGGGACAGATGGACAATGAGCAGTTCTTC; CDR3 protein: CASSPEQIYPGQMDNEQFF
D gene: TRBD1; clone size: few; J gene: TRBJ2-7; V gene: TRBV29-1; CDR3 DNA: TGCAGCGTGAGGGACAGGGGCTCCTACGAGCAGTACTTC; CDR3 protein: CSVRDRGSYEQYF
D gene: .; clone size: .; J gene: TRBJ2-1; V gene: TRBV20-1; CDR3 DNA: TGCAGTGCCCCAAGACTCGGCTACAATGAGCAGTTCTTC; CDR3 protein: CSAPRLGYNEQFF
D gene: .; clone size: .; J gene: TRBJ2-7; V gene: TRBV11-2; CDR3 DNA: TGTGCCAGCAGCTTAGGGGCGGGACAGAGCTCCTACGAGCAGTACTTC; CDR3 protein: CASSLGAGQSSYEQYF
D gene: .; clone size: few; J gene: TRBJ2-7; V gene: TRBV20-1; CDR3 DNA: TGCAGTGCACAGGCAGGGGCTATTAGGAACGAGCAGTACTTC; CDR3 protein: CSAQAGAIRNEQYF
D gene: TRBD2; clone size: .; J gene: TRBJ2-1; V gene: TRBV20-1; CDR3 DNA: TGCAGTGCTAGAGATCTAGCGGGGGGGATCAATGAGCAGTTCTTC; CDR3 protein: CSARDLAGGINEQFF
D gene: TRBD2; clone size: few; J gene: TRBJ2-7; V gene: TRBV7-4; CDR3 DNA: TGTGCCAGCAGCTTAAATTCTAGCGGGACCTACGAGCAGTACTTC; CDR3 protein: CASSLNSSGTYEQYF
D gene: .; clone size: few; J gene: TRBJ2-3; V gene: TRBV10-3; CDR3 DNA: TGTGCCATCAGTGAGTCGTGGCGGGGAGGCACAGATACGCAGTATTTT; CDR3 protein: CAISESWRGGTDTQYF
D gene: .; clone size: once; J gene: TRBJ1-1; V gene: TRBV20-1; CDR3 DNA: TGCAGTGCTAGAGATCTTCGGCCTCTCGGGGGTGAAGCTTTCTTT; CDR3 protein: CSARDLRPLGGEAFF
D gene: .; clone size: many; J gene: TRBJ2-4; V gene: TRBV5-1; CDR3 DNA: TGCGCCAGCAGCTTGGATTTAGCCAAAAACATTCAGTACTTC; CDR3 protein: CASSLDLAKNIQYF
D gene: TRBD2; clone size: .; J gene: TRBJ2-7; V gene: TRBV6-2/TRBV6-3; CDR3 DNA: TGTGCCAGCAGAACTCTAGCGGGGGTCGGGGTCTACGAGCAGTACTTC; CDR3 protein: CASRTLAGVGVYEQYF
D gene: .; clone size: .; J gene: TRBJ2-4; V gene: TRBV15; CDR3 DNA: TGTGCCACCAGTACAGAATCCGGGGACATTCAGTACTTC; CDR3 protein: CATSTESGDIQYF
D gene: .; clone size: few; J gene: TRBJ2-2; V gene: TRBV14; CDR3 DNA: TGTGCCAGCAGCCAATTCGAAGGGGGGAACACCGGGGAGCTGTTTTTT; CDR3 protein: CASSQFEGGNTGELFF
D gene: .; clone size: .; J gene: TRBJ2-7; V gene: TRBV5-5; CDR3 DNA: TGTGCCAGCAGCTTGTCCATTTCCGGGTACGAGCAGTACTTC; CDR3 protein: CASSLSISGYEQYF
D gene: TRBD1; clone size: few; J gene: TRBJ2-7; V gene: TRBV3-1; CDR3 DNA: TGTGCCAGCAGCAACCGGGACAGCTACGAGCAGTACTTC; CDR3 protein: CASSNRDSYEQYF
D gene: .; clone size: many; J gene: TRBJ1-2; V gene: TRBV7-9; CDR3 DNA: TGTGCCAGCAGCTTAGAATCGGGGGTTTATGGCTACACCTTC; CDR3 protein: CASSLESGVYGYTF
D gene: TRBD2; clone size: .; J gene: TRBJ2-7; V gene: TRBV5-4; CDR3 DNA: TGTGCCAGCAGTCCCCTGCCGGGGGGGCGGTACGAGCAGTACTTC; CDR3 protein: CASSPLPGGRYEQYF
D gene: .; clone size: few; J gene: TRBJ2-3; V gene: TRBV24-1; CDR3 DNA: TGTGCCACCAGTGCTGAATTCCTAGATAGTACGCAGTATTTT; CDR3 protein: CATSAEFLDSTQYF
D gene: TRBD2; clone size: .; J gene: TRBJ2-5; V gene: TRBV27; CDR3 DNA: TGTGCCAGCAGCCCGGGACTAGCGGGATACAGGACCCAGTACTTC; CDR3 protein: CASSPGLAGYRTQYF
D gene: TRBD1; clone size: .; J gene: TRBJ1-6; V gene: TRBV27; CDR3 DNA: TGTGCCAGCGCCTACAGGGGTTTTAATTCACCCCTCCACTTT; CDR3 protein: CASAYRGFNSPLHF
D gene: .; clone size: .; J gene: TRBJ2-7; V gene: TRBV10-3; CDR3 DNA: TGTGCCATGAGCCCCGGGCTAGGGGCCTACGAGCAGTACTTC; CDR3 protein: CAMSPGLGAYEQYF
D gene: TRBD1; clone size: once; J gene: TRBJ2-5; V gene: TRBV6-5; CDR3 DNA: TGTGCCAGCAGTTCAAGACAGGGGACGGGGGAGACCCAGTACTTC; CDR3 protein: CASSSRQGTGETQYF